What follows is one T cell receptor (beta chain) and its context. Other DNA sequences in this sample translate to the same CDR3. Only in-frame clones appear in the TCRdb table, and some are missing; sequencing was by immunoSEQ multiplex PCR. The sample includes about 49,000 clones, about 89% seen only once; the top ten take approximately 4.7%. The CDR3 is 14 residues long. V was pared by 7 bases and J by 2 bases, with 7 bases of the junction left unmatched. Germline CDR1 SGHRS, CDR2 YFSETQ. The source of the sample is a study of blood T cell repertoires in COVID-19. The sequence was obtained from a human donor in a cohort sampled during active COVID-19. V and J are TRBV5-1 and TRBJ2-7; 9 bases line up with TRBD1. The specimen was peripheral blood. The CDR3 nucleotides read TGCGCCAGCTCGGGACAGGGCTATCCCTACGAGCAGTACTTC. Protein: CASSGQGYPYEQYF.